Detailed here is one T cell receptor beta chain. The sample originates from a study of shared clonotypes between healthy human individuals. The naive CD8 subset, CD45RO-negative cells positively selected for CCR7, excluded terminally differentiated effector memory CD45RA+ cells. Clones were read by immunoSEQ multiplex PCR, and TCRdb kept only the in-frame ones, dropping some. This table has roughly 2 million clones, around 96% appearing once. V was cut by 0 bases and J by 0 bases, with 7 bases left in between. The germline CDR1 and CDR2 sequences are SGHNT and YYREEE (reference sequence). CDR3 size: 16 residues.

Sequenced material: naive CD8+ T cells sorted from blood. The genes are TRBV5-4 and TRBJ1-6; D unresolved. The sequence came from a man between 18 and 35 years old in good health. CDR3 in amino acids: CASSLDGDSYNSPLHF. CDR3 in DNA: TGTGCCAGCAGCTTGGACGGCGACTCCTATAATTCACCCCTCCACTTT. The full variable domain, rest sourced from reference TRBV5-4 and TRBJ1-6, is ETGVTQSPTHLIKTRGQQVTLRCSSQSGHNTVSWYQQALGQGPQFIFQYYREEENGRGNFPPRFSGLQFPNYSSELNVNALELDDSALYLCASSLDGDSYNSPLHFGNGTRLTVT.